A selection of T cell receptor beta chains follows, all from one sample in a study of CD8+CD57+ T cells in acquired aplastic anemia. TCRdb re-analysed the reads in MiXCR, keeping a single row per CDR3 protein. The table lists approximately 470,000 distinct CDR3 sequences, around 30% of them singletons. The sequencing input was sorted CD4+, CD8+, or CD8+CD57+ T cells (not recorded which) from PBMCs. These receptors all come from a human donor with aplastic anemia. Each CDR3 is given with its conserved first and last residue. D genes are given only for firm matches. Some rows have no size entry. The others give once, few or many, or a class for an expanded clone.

CASSQELIGELFF | TGCGCCAGCAGCCAAGAACTTATCGGGGAGCTGTTTTTT | TRBJ2-2 | - | - | TRBV13
CASSTPMNTEAFF | TGTGCCAGTAGTACCCCAATGAACACTGAAGCTTTCTTT | TRBJ1-1 | - | many | TRBV19
CSVPLNTEAFF | TGCAGCGTTCCGCTTAACACTGAAGCTTTCTTT | TRBJ1-1 | - | many | TRBV29-1
CASSGSGTSQPLYNEQFF | TGTGCCAGCAGTGGGTCCGGGACTAGCCAACCCCTTTACAATGAGCAGTTCTTC | TRBJ2-1 | TRBD2 | few | TRBV10-3
CSASGLGEQYF | TGCAGTGCTAGTGGACTGGGCGAGCAGTACTTC | TRBJ2-7 | - | many | TRBV20-1
CASGLTGNYEQYF | TGTGCCAGCGGTTTGACAGGGAACTACGAGCAGTACTTC | TRBJ2-7 | TRBD1 | many | TRBV25-1
CASSQGKGGNYGYTF | TGTGCCAGCAGCCAAGGAAAGGGGGGAAACTATGGCTACACCTTC | TRBJ1-2 | - | - | TRBV3-1
CASSAVQGLNTEAFF | TGTGCCAGCAGTGCCGTACAGGGGTTGAACACTGAAGCTTTCTTT | TRBJ1-1 | TRBD1 | - | TRBV2
CAISESPAGTYNEQFF | TGTGCCATCAGTGAGTCGCCAGCAGGGACCTACAATGAGCAGTTCTTC | TRBJ2-1 | - | - | TRBV10-3
CASSVQGADEQFF | TGTGCCAGCAGCGTACAGGGGGCAGATGAGCAGTTCTTC | TRBJ2-1 | TRBD1 | few | TRBV2
CASSQPTVSSYNEQFF | TGCGCCAGCAGCCAACCCACTGTGAGCTCCTACAATGAGCAGTTCTTC | TRBJ2-1 | - | - | TRBV4-3
CASSSSGQGNEKLFF | TGTGCCAGCAGCTCATCAGGACAGGGGAATGAAAAACTGTTTTTT | TRBJ1-4 | TRBD1 | few | TRBV7-9
CASSLERRNYGYTF | TGTGCCAGCAGTTTAGAACGGAGAAACTATGGCTACACCTTC | TRBJ1-2 | - | few | TRBV12-3/TRBV12-4
CASSVDISGDYGYTF | TGTGCCAGCAGCGTAGATATATCGGGCGACTATGGCTACACCTTC | TRBJ1-2 | - | many | TRBV9
CASSLTGVQETQYF | TGCGCCAGCAGCTTGACAGGGGTCCAAGAGACCCAGTACTTC | TRBJ2-5 | TRBD1 | - | TRBV5-1
CASSLSSSGGSGANVLTF | TGTGCCAGCAGCTTATCCTCTAGCGGGGGATCTGGGGCCAACGTCCTGACTTTC | TRBJ2-6 | TRBD2 | - | TRBV11-2
CATSRGAQAGYF | TGTGCCACCAGCAGAGGGGCCCAGGCCGGGTACTTC | TRBJ2-4 | - | - | TRBV15
CAWTRDYGYTF | TGTGCCTGGACCCGGGACTATGGCTACACCTTC | TRBJ1-2 | - | many | TRBV30
CASSLGAYNEQFF | TGTGCCAGCAGTTTAGGGGCCTACAATGAGCAGTTCTTC | TRBJ2-1 | - | - | TRBV12-3/TRBV12-4
CASSPLSRKGRNTIYF | TGCGCCAGCAGCCCCCTAAGCAGGAAGGGGAGAAACACCATATATTTT | TRBJ1-3 | - | - | TRBV4-1
CASSEMTGPGNYQPQHF | TGTGCCAGCAGTGAAATGACAGGGCCGGGAAATTATCAGCCCCAGCATTTT | TRBJ1-5 | TRBD1 | many | TRBV2
CASSLAWLAGAVGTQYF | TGTGCCAGCAGCTTAGCGTGGCTAGCGGGAGCAGTGGGTACGCAGTATTTT | TRBJ2-3 | TRBD2 | - | TRBV7-2
CASSLGYQIHEQYF | TGTGCCAGCAGTTTGGGATACCAAATTCACGAGCAGTACTTC | TRBJ2-7 | - | few | TRBV12-3/TRBV12-4
CASSESAGVYEQYF | TGCGCCAGCAGTGAGAGTGCGGGAGTCTACGAGCAGTACTTC | TRBJ2-7 | TRBD2 | many | TRBV10-2
CASSAGVGANVLTF | TGTGCCAGCAGCGCAGGGGTCGGGGCCAACGTCCTGACTTTC | TRBJ2-6 | - | many | TRBV6-1
CASNWDRNEKLSF | TGTGCCAGCAATTGGGACCGTAATGAAAAACTGTCCTTT | TRBJ1-4 | - | - | TRBV2
CARSLAGISLYEQYF | TGTGCCCGCAGCCTAGCCGGGATTAGTCTTTACGAGCAGTACTTC | TRBJ2-7 | - | - | TRBV7-8
CASSLVDRKNTEAFF | TGTGCCAGCAGCTTGGTAGACAGAAAGAACACTGAAGCTTTCTTT | TRBJ1-1 | - | few | TRBV5-8
CASNLDSNYGYTF | TGTGCCAGCAATCTGGATTCTAACTATGGCTACACCTTC | TRBJ1-2 | - | many | TRBV2
CASSLGGSGDHETQYF | TGTGCCAGCAGCTTAGGAGGGAGCGGGGATCACGAGACCCAGTACTTC | TRBJ2-5 | TRBD2 | once | TRBV7-9
CASSVGGVPSYEQYF | TGTGCCAGCAGCGTAGGAGGAGTCCCTTCCTACGAGCAGTACTTC | TRBJ2-7 | - | - | TRBV9
CASTGTGTNEKLFF | TGTGCCAGCACGGGGACAGGGACTAATGAAAAACTGTTTTTT | TRBJ1-4 | TRBD1 | - | TRBV6-1
CSVESEVGELFF | TGCAGCGTTGAATCGGAGGTCGGGGAGCTGTTTTTT | TRBJ2-2 | - | many | TRBV29-1
CASSVAASSTDTQYF | TGTGCCAGCAGCGTAGCCGCTAGTAGCACAGATACGCAGTATTTT | TRBJ2-3 | - | many | TRBV9
CASSISAINYEQYF | TGTGCCAGCAGCATCTCCGCAATAAACTACGAGCAGTACTTC | TRBJ2-7 | - | - | TRBV25-1
CATSDRTGGRVQYF | TGTGCCACCAGTGACCGTACAGGGGGTAGGGTCCAGTACTTC | TRBJ2-5 | TRBD1 | - | TRBV24-1
CASSRPQRGQLKQETQYF | TGTGCCAGCAGCCGACCACAACGTGGACAGCTGAAACAAGAGACCCAGTACTTC | TRBJ2-5 | - | - | TRBV11-1
CSVGLAGGYNEHF | TGCAGCGTGGGACTAGCGGGGGGGTACAATGAGCATTTT | TRBJ1-5 | - | - | TRBV29-1
CSARPSSYNEQFF | TGCAGTGCTAGGCCGAGCTCCTACAATGAGCAGTTCTTC | TRBJ2-1 | - | - | TRBV20-1
CASSLEDRNTEAFF | TGTGCCAGCAGCTTAGAGGACAGAAACACTGAAGCTTTCTTT | TRBJ1-1 | - | many | TRBV7-8
CATRTSGANNEQFF | TGTGCCACGCGTACTTCGGGGGCTAACAATGAGCAGTTCTTC | TRBJ2-1 | - | - | TRBV11-2
CASSLVPGGPTNEKLFF | TGTGCCAGCAGCTTGGTTCCAGGGGGCCCAACTAATGAAAAACTGTTTTTT | TRBJ1-4 | TRBD1 | few | TRBV11-1
CASSYSPYDRGNNEQFF | TGTGCCAGCAGTTACTCCCCCTACGACAGGGGAAACAATGAGCAGTTCTTC | TRBJ2-1 | TRBD1 | - | TRBV6-2/TRBV6-3
CSARDSQATDTQYF | TGCAGTGCTAGAGATAGCCAGGCCACAGATACGCAGTATTTT | TRBJ2-3 | - | many | TRBV20-1
CASGLGFGYTF | TGTGCTAGTGGTTTAGGGTTTGGCTACACCTTC | TRBJ1-2 | - | many | TRBV12-5
CASSSGGGSSPLHF | TGTGCCAGCAGCTCGGGGGGGGGGAGTTCACCCCTCCACTTT | TRBJ1-6 | - | - | TRBV5-4
CASSLVTGGLAAAGYTF | TGTGCCAGCAGCTTGGTGACAGGGGGGCTCGCCGCCGCTGGCTACACCTTC | TRBJ1-2 | TRBD1 | - | TRBV5-6
CASSAHHGELFF | TGTGCCAGCAGCGCCCATCATGGGGAGCTGTTTTTT | TRBJ2-2 | - | - | TRBV9
CASSARTAYGYTF | TGTGCCAGTAGTGCTCGGACAGCGTATGGCTACACCTTC | TRBJ1-2 | - | many | TRBV19
CASSLIGRKETQYF | TGTGCCAGCAGCTTAATCGGTCGGAAAGAGACCCAGTACTTC | TRBJ2-5 | - | - | TRBV7-9
CASSHSGRAVYNEQFF | TGTGCCAGCAGCCATAGCGGGAGGGCCGTCTACAATGAGCAGTTCTTC | TRBJ2-1 | TRBD2 | - | TRBV7-8
CASSLSGDEKLFF | TGTGCCAGCAGTTTATCAGGGGATGAAAAACTGTTTTTT | TRBJ1-4 | - | - | TRBV12-3/TRBV12-4
CASSSRLNTGAFF | TGTGCCAGCAGTTCTAGGCTAAACACTGGAGCTTTCTTT | TRBJ1-1 | - | - | TRBV7-3